The sequence of this T cell receptor beta chain was determined in a study of cytomegalovirus exposure and HLA in healthy donors. Broader study findings: TCR beta sequences reportedly predicted most subjects' HLA-A and HLA-B alleles accurately.

Germline lookup yields CDR1 MNHNY and CDR2 SVGAGI (reference sequence). The V end was cut by 2 bases, the J end by 1 base, with 8 bases between. The CDR3 is made up of 14 amino acids. Primers included in the PCR were 60 Vbeta and 13 Jbeta primers. Some clones are missing from TCRdb's copy, which holds only in-frame ones; the method was immunoSEQ multiplex PCR. The data contain 160,000 or so clones, approximately 88% of them seen just once; the ten biggest clones take up more than 1.5%. On this clone: What it binds is not known.

The sequence was collected from a woman aged 18 to 35 in good health and CMV-seronegative. The chain has TRBV6-6 and TRBJ1-2; no reliable D call. Sequencing was carried out using PBMCs. CDR3 region: CASSYGADNYGYTF. CDR3 bases: TGTGCCAGCAGTTACGGTGCGGATAACTATGGCTACACCTTC.